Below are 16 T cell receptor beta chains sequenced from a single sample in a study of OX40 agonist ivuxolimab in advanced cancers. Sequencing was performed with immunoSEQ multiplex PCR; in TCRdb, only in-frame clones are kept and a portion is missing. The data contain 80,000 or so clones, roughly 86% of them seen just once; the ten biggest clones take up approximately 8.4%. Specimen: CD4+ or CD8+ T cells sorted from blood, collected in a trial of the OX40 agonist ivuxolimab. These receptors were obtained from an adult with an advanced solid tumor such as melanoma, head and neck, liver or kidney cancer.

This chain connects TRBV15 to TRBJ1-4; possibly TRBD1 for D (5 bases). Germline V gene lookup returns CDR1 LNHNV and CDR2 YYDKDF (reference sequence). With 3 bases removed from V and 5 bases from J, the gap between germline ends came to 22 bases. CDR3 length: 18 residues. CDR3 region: CATSSPKMGRTPNEKLFF. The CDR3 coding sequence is TGTGCCACCAGCAGCCCTAAAATGGGACGGACTCCCAATGAAAAACTGTTTTTT.

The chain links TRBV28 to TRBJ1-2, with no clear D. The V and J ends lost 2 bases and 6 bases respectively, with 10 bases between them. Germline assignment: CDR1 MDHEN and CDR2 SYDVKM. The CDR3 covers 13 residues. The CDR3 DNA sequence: TGTGCCAGCAGTTTACGCAGGTTCGATGGCTACACCTTC. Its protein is CASSLRRFDGYTF.

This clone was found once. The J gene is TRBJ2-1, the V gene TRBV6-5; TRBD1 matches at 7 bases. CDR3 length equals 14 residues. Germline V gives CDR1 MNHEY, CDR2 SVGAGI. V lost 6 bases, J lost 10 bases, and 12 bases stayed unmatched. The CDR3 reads CASSSRTGRVEQFF. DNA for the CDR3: TGTGCCAGCAGCTCCAGGACAGGCCGGGTAGAGCAGTTCTTC.

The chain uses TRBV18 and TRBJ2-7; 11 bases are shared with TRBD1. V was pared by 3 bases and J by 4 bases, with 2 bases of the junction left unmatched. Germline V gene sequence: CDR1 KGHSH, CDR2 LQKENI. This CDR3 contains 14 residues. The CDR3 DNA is TGTGCCAGCTCACCCGGGACAGGGGGATACGAGCAGTACTTC. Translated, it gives CASSPGTGGYEQYF.

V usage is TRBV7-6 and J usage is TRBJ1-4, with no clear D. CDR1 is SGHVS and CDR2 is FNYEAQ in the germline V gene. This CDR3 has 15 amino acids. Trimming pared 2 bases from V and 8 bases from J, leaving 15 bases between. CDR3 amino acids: CASSLSGLRYEKLFF. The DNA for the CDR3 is TGTGCCAGCAGCTTAAGCGGACTACGATACGAAAAACTGTTTTTT.

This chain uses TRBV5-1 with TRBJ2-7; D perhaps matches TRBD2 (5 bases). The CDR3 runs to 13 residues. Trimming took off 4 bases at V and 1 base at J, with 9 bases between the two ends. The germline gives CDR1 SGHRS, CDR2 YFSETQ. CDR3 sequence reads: CASSKGLSYEQYF. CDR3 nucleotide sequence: TGCGCCAGCAGCAAAGGACTGTCCTACGAGCAGTACTTC. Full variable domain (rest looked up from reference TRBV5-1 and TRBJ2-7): KAGVTQTPRYLIKTRGQQVTLSCSPISGHRSVSWYQQTPGQGLQFLFEYFSETQRNKGNFPGRFSGRQFSNSRSEMNVSTLELGDSALYLCASSKGLSYEQYFGPGTRLTVT.

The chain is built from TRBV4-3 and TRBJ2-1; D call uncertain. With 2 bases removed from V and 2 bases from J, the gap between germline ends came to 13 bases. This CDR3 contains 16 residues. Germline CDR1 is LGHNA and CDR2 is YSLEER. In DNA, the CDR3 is TGCGCCAGCAGCCAAACGACCTTCATCCCCTACAATGAGCAGTTCTTC. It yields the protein CASSQTTFIPYNEQFF.

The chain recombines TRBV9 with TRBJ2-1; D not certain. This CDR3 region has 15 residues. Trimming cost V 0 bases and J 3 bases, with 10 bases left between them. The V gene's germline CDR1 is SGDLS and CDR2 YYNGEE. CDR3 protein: CASSVGSRSYNEQFF. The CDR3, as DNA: TGTGCCAGCAGCGTAGGTAGCAGAAGCTACAATGAGCAGTTCTTC. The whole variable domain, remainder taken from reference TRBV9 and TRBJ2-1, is DSGVTQTPKHLITATGQRVTLRCSPRSGDLSVYWYQQSLDQGLQFLIQYYNGEERAKGNILERFSAQQFPDLHSELNLSSLELGDSALYFCASSVGSRSYNEQFFGPGTRLTVL.

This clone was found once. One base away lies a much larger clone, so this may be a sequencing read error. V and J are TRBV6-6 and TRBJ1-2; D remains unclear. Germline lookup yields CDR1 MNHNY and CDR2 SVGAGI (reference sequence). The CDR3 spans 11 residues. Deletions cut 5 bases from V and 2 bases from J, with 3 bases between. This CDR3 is CASSVNYGYTF. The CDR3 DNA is TGTGCCAGCAGTGTAAACTATGGCTACACCTTC.

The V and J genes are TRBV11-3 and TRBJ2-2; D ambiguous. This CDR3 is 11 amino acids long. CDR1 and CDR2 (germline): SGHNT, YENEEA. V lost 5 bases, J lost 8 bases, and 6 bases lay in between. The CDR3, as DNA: TGTGCCAGCAGCCCCGGGGGGGAGCTGTTTTTT. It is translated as CASSPGGELFF.

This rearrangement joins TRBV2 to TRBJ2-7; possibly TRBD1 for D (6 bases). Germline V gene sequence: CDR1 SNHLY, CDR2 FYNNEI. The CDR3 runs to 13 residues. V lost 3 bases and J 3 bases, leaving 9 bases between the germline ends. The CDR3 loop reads CASSDQTGYEQYF. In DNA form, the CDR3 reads TGTGCCAGCAGTGATCAGACAGGCTACGAGCAGTACTTC.

CDR3: CASSPMASTDTQYF. In nucleotides, the CDR3 is TGTGCCAGCTCCCCCATGGCTAGCACAGATACGCAGTATTTT. The genes are TRBV18 and TRBJ2-3; D unresolved. The CDR3 extends over 14 amino acids. CDR1 is KGHSH, CDR2 LQKENI, per germline. Trimming shortened V by 6 bases and J by 0 bases, and 10 bases separated the two germline ends. Using reference TRBV18 and TRBJ2-3 for the parts outside the CDR3, the full variable domain is NAGVMQNPRHLVRRRGQEARLRCSPMKGHSHVYWYRQLPEEGLKFMVYLQKENIIDESGMPKERFSAEFPKEGPSILRIQQVVRGDSAAYFCASSPMASTDTQYFGPGTRLTVL.

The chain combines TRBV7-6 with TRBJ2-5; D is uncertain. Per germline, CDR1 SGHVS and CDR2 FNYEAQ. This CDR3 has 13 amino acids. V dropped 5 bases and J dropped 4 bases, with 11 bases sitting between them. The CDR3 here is CASSTRIRETQYF. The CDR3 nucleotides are TGTGCCAGCAGCACCCGGATTAGAGAGACCCAGTACTTC.

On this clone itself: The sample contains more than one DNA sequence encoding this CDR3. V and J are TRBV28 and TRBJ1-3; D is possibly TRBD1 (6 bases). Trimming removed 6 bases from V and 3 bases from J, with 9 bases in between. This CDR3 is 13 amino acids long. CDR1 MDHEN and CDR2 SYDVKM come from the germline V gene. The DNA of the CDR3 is TGTGCCAGCAGCCTGGACAGTGGAAACACCATATATTTT. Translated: CASSLDSGNTIYF.

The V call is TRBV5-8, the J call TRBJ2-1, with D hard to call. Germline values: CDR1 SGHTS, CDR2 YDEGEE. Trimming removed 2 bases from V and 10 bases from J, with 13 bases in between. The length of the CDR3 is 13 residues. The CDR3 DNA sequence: TGTGCCAGCAGCTTCGGCGGCCGACCCGAGCAGTTCTTC. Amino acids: CASSFGGRPEQFF.

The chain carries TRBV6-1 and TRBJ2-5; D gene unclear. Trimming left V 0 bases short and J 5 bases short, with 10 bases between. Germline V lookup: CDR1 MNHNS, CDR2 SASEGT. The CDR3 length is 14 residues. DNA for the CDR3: TGTGCCAGCAGTGAAGCGCTGAGAAAGGAGACCCAGTACTTC. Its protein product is CASSEALRKETQYF.